This T cell receptor beta chain was captured in a study of T cell repertoires in aging, cancer and after chemotherapy. Study at large: Donors were grouped into six age bands spanning 30 or younger through 70 or older. Glioblastoma patients receiving temozolomide-based therapy gave paired samples before and after chemotherapy. Study-level points and caveats: Loss of evenness, beyond lost richness, contributed to age-related TCR diversity decline in cancer patients.

TCR beta rearrangements were amplified from peripheral blood genomic DNA. A mixed TRB-A/B primer pool amplified rearranged TRB by multiplex touch-down PCR. TCRdb reprocessed the multiplex PCR reads with MiXCR, giving one entry per CDR3 protein. The table lists about 1,100 distinct CDR3 sequences, 25% to 30% of them singletons. Germline lookup yields CDR1 SGHKS and CDR2 YYEKEE (reference sequence). The germline V and J ends were trimmed by 4 bases and 4 bases, with 14 bases remaining between them. This CDR3 has 14 amino acids. Sample share makes this clonotype medium-sized. The antigen remains unidentified.

The gene calls are TRBV5-5 and TRBJ1-1; unclear D gene. The clonotype was recovered from a human donor with a solid tumor. Sequenced: blood. CDR3 sequence (DNA): TGTGCCAGCAGCGCCTCAATAAACCCCACTGAAGCTTTCTTT. Translated, it gives CASSASINPTEAFF.